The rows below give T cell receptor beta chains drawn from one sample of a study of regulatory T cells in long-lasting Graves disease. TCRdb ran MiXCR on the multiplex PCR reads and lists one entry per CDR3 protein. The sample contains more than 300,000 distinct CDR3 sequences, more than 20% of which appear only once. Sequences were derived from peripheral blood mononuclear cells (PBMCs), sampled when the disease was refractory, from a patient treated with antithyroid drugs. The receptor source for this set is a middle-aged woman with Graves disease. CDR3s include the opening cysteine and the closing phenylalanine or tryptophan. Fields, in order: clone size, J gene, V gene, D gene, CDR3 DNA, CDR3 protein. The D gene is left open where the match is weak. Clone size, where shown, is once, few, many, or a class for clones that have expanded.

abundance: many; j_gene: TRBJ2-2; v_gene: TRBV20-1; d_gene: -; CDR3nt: TGCAGTGCTAGAGATGGGCTAGAGTCCGGGGAGCTGTTTTTT; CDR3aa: CSARDGLESGELFF
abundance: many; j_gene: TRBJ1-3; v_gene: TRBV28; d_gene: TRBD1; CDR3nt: TGTGCCAGCAGTGAGGGACAGATCTCTGGAAACACCATATATTTT; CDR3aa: CASSEGQISGNTIYF
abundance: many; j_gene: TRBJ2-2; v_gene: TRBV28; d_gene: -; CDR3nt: TGTGCCAGCAGTTTTCCGAACCGGGACGTCACCGGGGAGCTGTTTTTT; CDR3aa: CASSFPNRDVTGELFF
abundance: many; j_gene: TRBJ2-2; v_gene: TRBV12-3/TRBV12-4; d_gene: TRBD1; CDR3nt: TGTGCCACACTTAAGGGGGCCACCGGGGAGCTGTTTTTT; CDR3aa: CATLKGATGELFF
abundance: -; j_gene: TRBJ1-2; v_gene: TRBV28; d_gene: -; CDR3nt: TGTGCCAGCAGTCTACGAAAGGGCGGGCTATGGGGCTACACCTTC; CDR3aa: CASSLRKGGLWGYTF
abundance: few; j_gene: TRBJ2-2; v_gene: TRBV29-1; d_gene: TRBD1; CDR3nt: TGCAGCGCTGGACAGGGAATGAACACCGGGGAGCTGTTTTTT; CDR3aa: CSAGQGMNTGELFF
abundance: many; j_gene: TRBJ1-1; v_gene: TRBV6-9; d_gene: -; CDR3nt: TGTGCCAGCAGAGGTCCAAGGGCTTTCTTT; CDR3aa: CASRGPRAFF
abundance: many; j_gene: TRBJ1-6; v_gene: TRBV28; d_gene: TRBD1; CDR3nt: TGTGCCAGCAGTTCCTATGAGGGGGCTTCGGTTTCACCCCTCCACTTT; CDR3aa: CASSSYEGASVSPLHF
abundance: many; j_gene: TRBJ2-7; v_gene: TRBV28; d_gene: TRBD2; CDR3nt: TGTGCCAGCAGTTTTGCCCAACTAGCGGGAATTAACTACGAGCAGTACTTC; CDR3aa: CASSFAQLAGINYEQYF
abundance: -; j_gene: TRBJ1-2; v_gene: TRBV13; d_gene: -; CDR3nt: TGTGCCAGTTCTATAGTCGCCTCGAGGGGGTTTAAATATGGCTACACCTTC; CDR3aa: CASSIVASRGFKYGYTF
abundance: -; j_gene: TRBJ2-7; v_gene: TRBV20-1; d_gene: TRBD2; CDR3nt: TGCAGTGCAAAGTCCGGGACTAGCGGGAGGAGCTCCTACGAGCAGTACTTC; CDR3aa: CSAKSGTSGRSSYEQYF
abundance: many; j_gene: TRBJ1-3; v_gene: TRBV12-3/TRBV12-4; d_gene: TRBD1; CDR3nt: TGTGCCAGCAGTTCGACAGGGACTGGAAACACCATATATTTT; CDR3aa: CASSSTGTGNTIYF
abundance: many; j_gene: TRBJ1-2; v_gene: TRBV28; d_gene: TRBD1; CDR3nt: TGTGCCAGCAGTTCCACCTCATCCCGGACAGGGGTTCGTGGCTACACCTTC; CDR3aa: CASSSTSSRTGVRGYTF
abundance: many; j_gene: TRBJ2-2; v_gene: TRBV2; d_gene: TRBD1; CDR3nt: TGTGCCACTATGGGACAGCAACGGACCGGGGAGCTGTTTTTT; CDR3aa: CATMGQQRTGELFF
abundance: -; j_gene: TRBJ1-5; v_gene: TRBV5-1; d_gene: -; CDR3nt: TGCGCCAGCAGCTTGGAAGGGTCAAGCAGCAATCAGCCCCAGCATTTT; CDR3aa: CASSLEGSSSNQPQHF
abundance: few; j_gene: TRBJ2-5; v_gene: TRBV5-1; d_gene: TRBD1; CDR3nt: TGCGCCAGCAGCTTGCGGGACAGGAGCCAAGAGACCCAGTACTTC; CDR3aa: CASSLRDRSQETQYF
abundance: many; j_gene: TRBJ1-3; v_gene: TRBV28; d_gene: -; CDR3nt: TGTGCCAGCAGTCGCCACTCTGGAAACACCATATATTTT; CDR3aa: CASSRHSGNTIYF
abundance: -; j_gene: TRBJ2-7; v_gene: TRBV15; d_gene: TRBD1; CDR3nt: TGTGCCACCAGCAGAGATCTTTTGTGGCGGGTGGACAGGGTCCACGAGCAGTACTTC; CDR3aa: CATSRDLLWRVDRVHEQYF
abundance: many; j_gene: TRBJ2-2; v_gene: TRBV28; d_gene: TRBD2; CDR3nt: TGTGCCAGCGGAGTTTACTGGACTAGCGCGCGTGAGGAGCTGTTTTTT; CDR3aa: CASGVYWTSAREELFF
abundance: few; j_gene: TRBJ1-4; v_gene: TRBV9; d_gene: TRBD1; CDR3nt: TGTGCCAGCAGCGTAGGTCCGGGACAGGGTACGGAGGAACTGTTTTTT; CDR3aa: CASSVGPGQGTEELFF
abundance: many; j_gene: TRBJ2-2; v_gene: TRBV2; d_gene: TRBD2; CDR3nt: TGTGCCAGCAAAAACAGGGGGCTGGGGGGACTAGCGGGACGTCGGGAGCTGTTTTTT; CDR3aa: CASKNRGLGGLAGRRELFF
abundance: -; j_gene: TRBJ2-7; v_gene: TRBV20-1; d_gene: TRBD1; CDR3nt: TGCAGTGCTAGCCTCAGGCCCCTCTTCGACAGGGTAGAAGTCTCCTACGAGCAGTACTTC; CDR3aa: CSASLRPLFDRVEVSYEQYF
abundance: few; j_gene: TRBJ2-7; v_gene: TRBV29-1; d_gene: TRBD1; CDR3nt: TGCAGCGTCTCCTCCGGGACAGAGTTGTACTTC; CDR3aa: CSVSSGTELYF
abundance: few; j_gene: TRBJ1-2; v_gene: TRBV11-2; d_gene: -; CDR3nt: TGTGCCAGCAGCTCCATCGGAGGGTACGGCTACACCTTC; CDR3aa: CASSSIGGYGYTF
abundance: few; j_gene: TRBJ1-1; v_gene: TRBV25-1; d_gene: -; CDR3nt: TGTGCCAGCAGTGACAAAGTGAACACTGAAGCTTTCTTT; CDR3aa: CASSDKVNTEAFF
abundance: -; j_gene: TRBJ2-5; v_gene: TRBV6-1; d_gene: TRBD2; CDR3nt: TGTGCCAGCAGTGCTAGCGGGACCCCGGCCTTC; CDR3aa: CASSASGTPAF
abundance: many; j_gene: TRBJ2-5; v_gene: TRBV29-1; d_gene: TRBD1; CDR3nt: TGCAGCGTTGGAGGGGGGACAGGGCTACAAGAGACCCAGTACTTC; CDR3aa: CSVGGGTGLQETQYF